The subject of this entry is one T cell receptor beta chain. The CDR3 is made up of 17 amino acids. V lost 5 bases, J lost 9 bases, and 13 bases stayed unmatched. CDR1 MNHEY and CDR2 SMNVEV come from the germline V gene (reference sequence). The data belong to a study of blood T cell repertoires in COVID-19. Turning to the study itself: Both acute and convalescent COVID-19 samples were obtained from the United States, Italy and Spain.

Sequencing was performed with immunoSEQ multiplex PCR; in TCRdb, only in-frame clones are kept and a portion is missing. Here the sample spans 140,000 or so clones, 84% being singletons. V and J are TRBV27 and TRBJ1-6; 10 bases are shared with TRBD1. This clonotype was obtained from a man younger than 45 with COVID-19, enrolled during active disease. Sequencing input: peripheral blood. CDR3 in DNA: TGTGCCAGCAGTACACGCGTTGGTCGGGACAGGGGTTCACCCCTCCACTTT. This codes for CASSTRVGRDRGSPLHF.